One sample yielded the 13 T cell receptor beta chains listed below, sequenced in a study of regulatory T cells in long-lasting Graves disease. Indicated time point: persistent/refractory GD, antithyroid drugs over 5 years with positive TRAb. The TCR library was made from RNA extracted from PBMCs. Construction of the TCR beta libraries employed iRepertoire HTBI primers in conjunction with Arm-PCR of CDR3 regions. Each CDR3 protein gets one entry after TCRdb re-called the multiplex PCR reads with MiXCR. The repertoire consists of about 470,000 distinct CDR3 sequences, with 20% to 25% occurring once and the leading ten covering 7.1%. The specimen comprised peripheral blood mononuclear cells (PBMCs), sampled when the disease was refractory, from a patient treated with antithyroid drugs. Every receptor here comes from a female donor with Graves disease.

V and J are TRBV30 and TRBJ2-7; 9 bases align to TRBD1. There are 16 residues in the CDR3. CDR1 is GTSNPN and CDR2 is SVGIG in the germline V gene (reference sequence). With 2 bases clipped from V and 4 bases from J, the junction kept 12 bases outside the gene matches. The CDR3 is CAWSPTWGTGRYEQYF. CDR3 bases: TGTGCCTGGAGTCCGACGTGGGGGACAGGGCGTTACGAGCAGTACTTC.

The chain couples TRBV12-5 to TRBJ1-2; no definite D call. This CDR3 region has 16 residues. The V gene lost 2 bases and the J gene lost 1 base, with 14 bases spanning the gap. CDR1 is LGHNT, CDR2 FRNRAP, per germline. CDR3 DNA sequence: TGTGCTAGTGGTTTGCCCCCCGTGGGCCTTAACTATGGCTACACCTTC. Translating gives CASGLPPVGLNYGYTF.

At least ten counts were recorded for this clonotype. The chain links TRBV12-3 or TRBV12-4 to TRBJ2-7; TRBD1 aligns across 7 bases. CDR3 length: 13 residues. V gave up 6 bases and J gave up 6 bases; unmatched junction bases: 8. CDR3 sequence (DNA): TGTGCCAGCAGATCGCTACAGGGGAGCGAGCAGTACTTC. Its protein product is CASRSLQGSEQYF.

This clonotype was seen a handful of times. The genes are TRBV27 and TRBJ1-1; D gene unclear. Germline V gene data show CDR1 as MNHEY and CDR2 as SMNVEV (reference sequence). The CDR3 has 15 residues. V lost 3 bases and J 3 bases, leaving 14 bases between the germline ends. CDR3 loop: CASSFSLEADTEAFF. The CDR3 DNA follows: TGTGCCAGCAGTTTTTCTCTAGAGGCGGACACTGAAGCTTTCTTT.

J is TRBJ1-1 and V is TRBV27; 8 nucleotides line up with TRBD1. V shed 2 bases, J shed 3 bases, and the junction held 11 bases outside the gene matches. The CDR3 extends over 17 amino acids. The germline CDR1 and CDR2 sequences are MNHEY and SMNVEV (reference sequence). The CDR3 here is CASSLDSQGALDTEAFF. The CDR3 coding sequence is TGTGCCAGCAGTTTAGATTCTCAGGGGGCTTTGGACACTGAAGCTTTCTTT.

The V call is TRBV19, the J call TRBJ1-5, with a tentative D call TRBD1 (6 bases). Trimming pared 6 bases from V and 0 bases from J, leaving 24 bases between. This CDR3 comprises 19 residues. Germline loops: CDR1 LNHDA, CDR2 SQIVND (reference sequence). In DNA, the CDR3 is TGTGCCAGTAGCCGAATGCTGGGGGGCACTCAGAATAGCAATCAGCCCCAGCATTTT. Encoded protein: CASSRMLGGTQNSNQPQHF.

The table lists this clonotype with many counts. The rearrangement uses TRBV3-1 and TRBJ2-7, with 11 nucleotides matching TRBD1. Per germline, CDR1 LGHDT and CDR2 YNNKEL (reference sequence). Trimming at V came to 4 bases and at J to 6 bases, leaving 2 bases not matched to a gene. The CDR3 length is 13 residues. The CDR3 DNA sequence: TGTGCCAGCAGCCGGACAGGGGGCAGCGAGCAGTACTTC. Its protein product is CASSRTGGSEQYF.

V and J are TRBV5-1 and TRBJ1-6; tentative D call: TRBD1 (6 bases). Trimming removed 0 bases at V and 10 bases at J, with 14 bases between. The germline V gene has CDR1 SGHRS and CDR2 YFSETQ. The CDR3 is 15 residues long. CDR3 sequence (DNA): TGCGCCAGCAGCTTGGTTTCAGGGGCGGAATCACCCCTCCACTTT. As protein: CASSLVSGAESPLHF.

This clonotype was recorded many times. CDR3 amino acids: CASSVVPISMNTEAFF. CDR3 nucleotides: TGTGCCAGCAGCGTAGTCCCAATCTCCATGAACACTGAAGCTTTCTTT. The rearrangement uses TRBV9 and TRBJ1-1; D gene unclear. This CDR3 comprises 16 residues. In germline, CDR1 is SGDLS, CDR2 YYNGEE. V dropped 0 bases and J dropped 0 bases, with 12 bases sitting between them.

This clonotype has ten or more counts. The V and J genes are TRBV19 and TRBJ2-5; 7 nucleotides align to TRBD1. The trim removed 2 bases at V and 1 base at J, leaving 7 bases unmatched. CDR3 length: 16 amino acids. Per germline, CDR1 LNHDA and CDR2 SQIVND (reference sequence). This chain's CDR3 is CASSIRGTALQETQYF. In DNA, the CDR3 is TGTGCCAGTAGTATACGTGGGACAGCACTCCAAGAGACCCAGTACTTC.

This clonotype was detected only a few times. The chain joins TRBV4-1 to TRBJ1-2, with unresolved D. The germline CDR1 and CDR2 sequences are MGHRA and YSYEKL. Trimming took 1 base from V and 3 from J, leaving 6 bases between them. The CDR3 is 13 residues long. The CDR3 DNA sequence: TGCGCCAGCAGCCAAGCGGTCTACTATGGCTACACCTTC. Translating gives CASSQAVYYGYTF.

The V gene is TRBV7-3, the J gene TRBJ2-7, with D maybe TRBD2 (6 bases). CDR3 length: 18 amino acids. Trimming removed 4 bases from V and 3 bases from J, with 25 bases in between. Germline-derived CDR1 and CDR2 are SGHTA and FQGTGA. CDR3 sequence (DNA): TGTGCCAGCAGCTCAAACCGGGAGACTAAACAGTTTGACTACGAGCAGTACTTC. As protein: CASSSNRETKQFDYEQYF.

This clonotype has more than one count but fewer than ten. This chain uses TRBV19 with TRBJ1-4; the D is unclear. Trimming shortened V by 2 bases and J by 2 bases, and 12 bases separated the two germline ends. The CDR3 spans 16 residues. The germline V gene encodes CDR1 LNHDA and CDR2 SQIVND (reference sequence). CDR3: CASSIYGRRTNEKLFF. The CDR3 DNA reads as TGTGCCAGTAGTATATACGGGAGGAGGACTAATGAAAAACTGTTTTTT.